Below, 2 T cell receptor beta chains from the same sample are listed, as sequenced in a study of PD-L1 blockade in urothelial cancer. Clones were read by immunoSEQ multiplex PCR, and TCRdb kept only the in-frame ones, dropping some. The table includes around 110,000 clones, approximately 90% detected once. Time point specified: peripheral blood 6 weeks after treatment start. This specimen was PBMCs, taken around atezolizumab (anti-PD-L1) treatment. Receptors were obtained from a man aged 55 to 70 with urothelial cancer.

The V gene is TRBV11-3, the J gene TRBJ1-1, with TRBD1 identical over 8 bases. CDR3 length equals 16 residues. The germline V gene has CDR1 SGHNT and CDR2 YENEEA. V lost 5 bases, J lost 0 bases, and 8 bases stayed unmatched. The CDR3 sequence is CASSHGQGRVNTEAFF. The CDR3 nucleotides read TGTGCCAGCAGCCATGGACAGGGTAGGGTGAACACTGAAGCTTTCTTT.

The rearrangement uses TRBV4-2 and TRBJ1-1, with 8 bases that match TRBD1. CDR1 and CDR2 (germline): LGHNA, YNFKEQ. CDR3 length equals 14 residues. With V trimmed by 4 bases and J by 5 bases, 6 bases remained unmatched. The CDR3 here is CASSRQGLGTEAFF. The CDR3 nucleotides are TGTGCCAGCAGCCGACAGGGGTTAGGGACTGAAGCTTTCTTT.